Described below is a single T cell receptor (beta chain) sequence and its context. CDR1 is SGHTA, CDR2 FQGNSA, per germline. This CDR3 spans 16 amino acids. The V gene end was trimmed by 5 bases and the J gene end by 1 base; junction bases not matched to a gene: 8. The entry originates in a study of blood T cell repertoires in COVID-19. Study overall: Both acute and convalescent COVID-19 samples were obtained from the United States, Italy and Spain. The analysed material was cDNA or gDNA that came from T cells, B-cell-depleted T cells, or PBMCs.

As originally analysed: Amplifying reference gene primers gave estimates of nucleated cell counts. The assay was immunoSEQ multiplex PCR, and TCRdb's table has in-frame clones only and misses some. V and J calls and clone size are as listed in that table; D and trimming were resolved from the DNA. The repertoire includes about 150,000 clones, around 84% of them detected once, and around 2.1% sits in the top ten. The rearrangement links TRBV7-2 to TRBJ2-5; 9 bases map to TRBD2. The TCR originated in a man aged 65-85 years with acute or convalescent COVID-19. The material sequenced was peripheral blood. The CDR3 loop is CASSPHLSGGQETQYF. CDR3 in DNA: TGTGCCAGCAGCCCCCACCTTAGCGGGGGCCAAGAGACCCAGTACTTC.